This TCR beta chain was captured by sequencing in a study of cytomegalovirus exposure and HLA in healthy donors. Sequencing used immunoSEQ multiplex PCR; TCRdb keeps in-frame clones, though not all of them. The sample consists of 100,000 to 150,000 clones, around 86% of them appearing once. This CDR3 is 13 amino acids long. Germline trimming cut 6 bases from V and 3 bases from J; bases unmatched to any gene: 1. CDR1 is LNHDA, CDR2 SQIVND, per germline (reference sequence). The receptor comes from a woman aged 18 to 35 in good health and CMV-seronegative. The chain has TRBV19 and TRBJ2-2; 7 bases agree with TRBD1. Sequencing was done on a sample of PBMCs. The DNA for the CDR3 is TGTGCCAGTAGAGACAGGGACACCGGGGAGCTGTTTTTT. Amino acid sequence: CASRDRDTGELFF.